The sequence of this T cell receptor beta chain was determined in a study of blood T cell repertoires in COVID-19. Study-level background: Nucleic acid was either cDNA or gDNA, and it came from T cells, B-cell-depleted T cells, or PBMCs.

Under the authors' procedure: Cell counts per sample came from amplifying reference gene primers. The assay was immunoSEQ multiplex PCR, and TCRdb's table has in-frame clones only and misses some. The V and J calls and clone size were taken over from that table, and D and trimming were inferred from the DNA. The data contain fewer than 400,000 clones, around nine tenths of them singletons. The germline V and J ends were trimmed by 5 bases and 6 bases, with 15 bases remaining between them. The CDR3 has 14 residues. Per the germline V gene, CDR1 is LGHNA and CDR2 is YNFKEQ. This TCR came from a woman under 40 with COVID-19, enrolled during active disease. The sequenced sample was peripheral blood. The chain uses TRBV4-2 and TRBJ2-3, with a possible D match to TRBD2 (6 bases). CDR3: CASSTPAGSDTQYF. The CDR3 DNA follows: TGTGCCAGCAGCACACCGGCGGGGTCGGATACGCAGTATTTT.